One T cell receptor beta chain is described in this entry. Antigen unknown. Assay: immunoSEQ multiplex PCR; the TCRdb copy retains only in-frame clones and omits some. The table records 25,000 to 35,000 clones, about four fifths of them present only once. The record originates from a study of Tregs in tolerant kidney transplant recipients. Turning to the study itself: Sorting of CD4+CD25+CD127- cells followed approximately 3-day belatacept mixed lymphocyte reactions, sometimes with roughly 5-day graft donor restimulation. Recipient cells were told from donor cells by antibody staining.

Germline V gene sequence: CDR1 SGHTA, CDR2 FQGNSA. The CDR3 sequence is 11 residues long. With 2 bases removed from V and 11 bases from J, the gap between germline ends came to 8 bases. The V gene is TRBV7-2, the J gene TRBJ2-3; no reliable D call. Sequenced: Tregs from blood cultured with allogeneic cells. This sequence was found in a human donor in good health. In DNA form, the CDR3 reads TGTGCCAGCAGCTTAAGAGAAGTGCAGTATTTT. Translation gives CASSLREVQYF. Filled out from reference TRBV7-2 and TRBJ2-3, the complete variable domain reads GAGVSQSPSNKVTEKGKDVELRCDPISGHTALYWYRQSLGQGLEFLIYFQGNSAPDKSGLPSDRFSAERTGGSVSTLTIQRTQQEDSAVYLCASSLREVQYFGPGTRLTVL.